The clone carrying this TCR beta chain was seen at least ten times. No antigen is known for it. This specimen comes from a study of metastatic and nonmetastatic thyroid tumors. Study background: Malignant thyroid and benign thyroid patients provided blood and tumor or nodule tissue whose repertoires were compared.

Study results and limitations: A significant increase in TCR beta diversity was reportedly seen in malignant thyroid tumors relative to benign nodules, in blood and tumor.

Germline loops: CDR1 DFQATT, CDR2 SNEGSKA (reference sequence). The CDR3 length is 13 residues. V was clipped by 2 bases and J by 2 bases, with 9 bases between them. Prior to thyroid surgery, none of the patients had received any treatment. In the original workflow: Between-group CDR3 differences, defined by clinicopathological status, yielded a distant-metastasis classifier for papillary thyroid cancer. TCRdb re-processed the PCR reads through MiXCR. These V and J calls originate from TCRdb's pipeline instead of the authors' own analysis. The sample holds over 35,000 clones; less than 15% are singletons and the top ten take over 7.5%.

The sample consisted of blood. This chain joins TRBV20-1 and TRBJ2-5; the D gene is possibly TRBD1 (5 bases). This receptor was identified in a female donor with papillary thyroid cancer or a benign thyroid nodule (not recorded which). Some clones in this sample may be carry-over from other donors' samples. This CDR3 is CSARKTVQETQYF. CDR3 in DNA: TGCAGTGCTAGAAAGACAGTTCAAGAGACCCAGTACTTC.